This TCR beta chain is from a study of tissue T cells after allogeneic stem cell transplantation. Study-wide context: Adult allogeneic hematopoietic cell transplant recipients with steroid-refractory graft-versus-host disease were prospectively enrolled for research autopsy.

General study results and limits: Motif-based clustering found tissue-specific repertoire signatures shared across patients, though few clones were shared. Which tissue TCRs were alloreactive or antigen-specific was not determined. Some clones might be persisting host cells.

Details on this clone: The antigen is not known.

Germline lookup yields CDR1 MNHNS and CDR2 SASEGT. V dropped 4 bases and J dropped 2 bases, with 16 bases sitting between them. CDR3 length: 16 residues. CDR3 sequences, V/J genes, frequencies and template counts came from survey-depth TCRbeta sequencing. Sequenced by immunoSEQ multiplex PCR; TCRdb stores in-frame clones only, minus some. The sample has tens of thousands of clones, roughly 92% seen once. The sequence derives from a woman aged 40-70 years who later had graft-versus-host disease after an allogeneic stem cell transplant. The chain links TRBV6-1 to TRBJ2-3; D gene unclear. Sequencing used blood, obtained before transplantation. The CDR3 nucleotides are TGTGCCAGCAGTGGCCCAAGCGTACGATTCACAGATACGCAGTATTTT. Translating it yields CASSGPSVRFTDTQYF.